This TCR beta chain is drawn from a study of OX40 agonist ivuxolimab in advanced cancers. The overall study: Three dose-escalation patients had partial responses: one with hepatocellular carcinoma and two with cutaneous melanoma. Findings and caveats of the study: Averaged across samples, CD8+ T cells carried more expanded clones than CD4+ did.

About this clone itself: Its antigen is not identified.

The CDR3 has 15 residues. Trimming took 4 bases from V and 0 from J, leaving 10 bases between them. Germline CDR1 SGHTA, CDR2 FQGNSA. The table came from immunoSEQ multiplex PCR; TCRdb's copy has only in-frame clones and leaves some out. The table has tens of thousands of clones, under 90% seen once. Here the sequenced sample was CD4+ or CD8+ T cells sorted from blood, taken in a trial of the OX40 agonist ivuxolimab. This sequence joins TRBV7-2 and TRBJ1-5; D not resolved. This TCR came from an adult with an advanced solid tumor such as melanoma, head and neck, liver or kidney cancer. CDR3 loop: CASSSSPFSNQPQHF. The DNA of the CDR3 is TGTGCCAGCAGCTCTAGCCCGTTTAGCAATCAGCCCCAGCATTTT.